This T cell receptor beta chain originates from a study of T cell responses to AZD1222 COVID-19 vaccine. Study results and limitations: Donors were chiefly white British, with a greater number of females, and clonal diversity was perhaps underestimated. Within unmutated variant regions lay the reported targets of nearly half of spike-specific TCRs. Repertoires were obtained only post-peak T cell response.

Germline V gives CDR1 SGHRS, CDR2 YFSETQ. The V gene end was trimmed by 3 bases and the J gene end by 5 bases; junction bases not matched to a gene: 6. The CDR3 spans 14 residues. This table comes from immunoSEQ multiplex PCR, and its TCRdb copy is limited to in-frame clones, with some not included. This table holds some 150,000 clones, roughly 85% found once. In regard to this clone: Its antigen is unknown.

V is TRBV5-1 and J is TRBJ2-5; TRBD2 agrees at 8 bases. The sequences come from peripheral blood, collected 28 days after the second dose of the MenACWY control vaccine. This receptor was taken from an adult who received the MenACWY meningococcal vaccine as a control. Here the CDR3 reads CASSSTSGGETQYF. The CDR3 DNA reads as TGCGCCAGCAGCTCAACTTCGGGAGGGGAGACCCAGTACTTC.